Described below is a single T cell receptor beta chain sequence and its context. Its specificity is unknown. With a J-beta primer mix and a sample-barcoded 5' primer, a second PCR ran about 6 to 11 cycles. MiXCR was run by TCRdb on the 5' RACE reads, yielding one entry per CDR3 protein. The sample yields nearly 800,000 distinct CDR3 sequences, approximately 53% seen once. The CDR3 extends over 17 amino acids. Deletions cut 0 bases from V and 0 bases from J, with 16 bases between. The germline V gene has CDR1 DFQATT and CDR2 SNEGSKA (reference sequence). The data originate from a study of blood T cells in healthy people across ages. The study, taken as a whole, reports: Roughly linearly, TCR beta diversity per million T cells fell as age increased. The study could not conclusively compare naive and antigen-experienced cells, given its unsorted PBMCs.

The sample was blood. V and J are TRBV20-1 and TRBJ2-3, with TRBD1 as a possible D gene (6 bases). This TCR was sampled from a middle-aged man in good health. The CDR3 protein is CSARDHRVEGSTDTQYF. In DNA form, the CDR3 reads TGCAGTGCTAGAGATCACAGGGTTGAGGGGAGCACAGATACGCAGTATTTT.